This passage covers 23 T cell receptor beta chains from one sample sequenced in a study of T-cell reconstitution after alpha-beta-depleted transplantation in children. The TCRbeta library incorporated unique molecular identifiers. TCRdb passed the PCR reads through MiXCR, listing each CDR3 protein once. This sample has about 90,000 distinct CDR3 sequences; more than 7% occur once, and the top ten carry about 7%. Source: PBMCs from the stem cell graft donor, taken from the stem cell graft. These receptors were collected from a human donor who donated a stem cell graft to a child with congenital amegakaryocytic thrombocytopenia.

This clonotype was observed many times. The chain recombines TRBV15 with TRBJ2-1, with 14 bases fitting TRBD2. Germline V gene data show CDR1 as LNHNV and CDR2 as YYDKDF (reference sequence). The CDR3 has 15 amino acids. Trimming removed 5 bases from V and 9 bases from J; junction bases left unmatched: 6. CDR3 amino acids: CATSDSGLAGVEQFF. For the CDR3, the DNA is TGTGCCACCAGCGATTCGGGACTAGCGGGAGTTGAGCAGTTCTTC.

The genes are TRBV7-2 and TRBJ2-1; 7 bases line up with TRBD2. CDR1 is SGHTA, CDR2 FQGNSA, per germline. This CDR3 has 17 residues. V shed 5 bases and J 3 bases; nucleotides not matched to a gene: 13. In DNA form, the CDR3 reads TGTGCCAGCAGCCTCCTCTCGGCCAGCGGGAACTACAATGAGCAGTTCTTC. Residues: CASSLLSASGNYNEQFF. The entire variable domain, with the rest obtained from reference TRBV7-2 and TRBJ2-1, is as follows: GAGVSQSPSNKVTEKGKDVELRCDPISGHTALYWYRQSLGQGLEFLIYFQGNSAPDKSGLPSDRFSAERTGGSVSTLTIQRTQQEDSAVYLCASSLLSASGNYNEQFFGPGTRLTVL.

Ten or more counts support this clonotype. The chain is built from TRBV27 and TRBJ2-7; the D is unclear. With 1 base removed from V and 3 bases from J, the gap between germline ends came to 7 bases. The germline CDR1 and CDR2 sequences are MNHEY and SMNVEV (reference sequence). CDR3 length: 13 residues. The CDR3 reads CASSLLGRYEQYF. The CDR3 nucleotides read TGTGCCAGCAGTTTATTAGGTCGCTACGAGCAGTACTTC.

V usage is TRBV4-3 and J usage is TRBJ2-3, with TRBD2 identical over 7 bases. Unmatched junction bases numbered 4, after V lost 0 bases and J lost 4 bases. CDR3 length: 15 residues. The germline V gene encodes CDR1 LGHNA and CDR2 YSLEER. The CDR3 sequence is CASSQDFAGADTQYF. The CDR3 bases are TGCGCCAGCAGCCAAGATTTCGCGGGAGCAGATACGCAGTATTTT.

The table lists this clonotype with many counts. This chain links TRBV5-5 with TRBJ1-5; D not certain. CDR3 length: 16 residues. CDR1 is SGHKS and CDR2 is YYEKEE in the germline V gene (reference sequence). The V end was cut by 0 bases, the J end by 7 bases, with 17 bases between. CDR3 region: CASSLDRTEYGQPQHF. CDR3 coding DNA: TGTGCCAGCAGCTTGGACCGGACTGAGTATGGGCAGCCCCAGCATTTT.

This clonotype occurred many times. The chain combines TRBV12-3 or TRBV12-4 with TRBJ2-1; 10 nucleotides align to TRBD2. This CDR3 is built from 16 residues. V was clipped by 2 bases and J by 5 bases; unmatched bases: 6. The CDR3 is CASSLSIAGGHNEQFF. As DNA, the CDR3 is TGTGCCAGCAGTTTATCAATAGCGGGGGGACACAATGAGCAGTTCTTC.

This clonotype was counted ten times or more. The V call is TRBV27, the J call TRBJ2-6, with TRBD1 matching 8 bases. This CDR3 contains 20 residues. The germline gives CDR1 MNHEY, CDR2 SMNVEV (reference sequence). Trimming cost V 3 bases and J 0 bases; bases outside gene matches: 13. CDR3 in amino acids: CASSFLGQGGARSGANVLTF. CDR3 sequence (DNA): TGTGCCAGCAGTTTCCTCGGACAGGGCGGGGCCCGCTCTGGGGCCAACGTCCTGACTTTC.

This clonotype has a count of ten or more. The chain recombines TRBV12-3 or TRBV12-4 with TRBJ2-5; 7 nucleotides agree with TRBD1. With 6 bases clipped from V and 4 bases from J, the junction kept 8 bases outside the gene matches. This CDR3 comprises 14 residues. Written as DNA, the CDR3 is TGTGCCAGCAGCCCAACAGGGGCGGGAGAGACCCAGTACTTC. Protein: CASSPTGAGETQYF.

This clonotype has at least ten counts. The V gene is TRBV12-3 or TRBV12-4, the J gene TRBJ1-5; the D gene is possibly TRBD1 (5 bases). The CDR3 is made up of 16 amino acids. V gave up 3 bases and J gave up 4 bases, with 16 bases separating them. This chain's CDR3 is CASSLAGPGGNQPQHF. In DNA form, the CDR3 reads TGTGCCAGCAGTTTGGCAGGTCCGGGGGGAAATCAGCCCCAGCATTTT.

This clonotype has ten or more counts. The V and J genes are TRBV3-1 and TRBJ1-1; no definite D call. The V end lost 3 bases, the J end lost 3 bases, and 8 bases lay between the germline ends. Germline V gives CDR1 LGHDT, CDR2 YNNKEL (reference sequence). The CDR3 has 13 amino acids. The DNA for the CDR3 is TGTGCCAGCAGCCAGAACCCAGACACTGAAGCTTTCTTT. It codes for CASSQNPDTEAFF.

This clonotype was seen repeatedly, ten times or more. The chain links TRBV18 to TRBJ2-3, with 12 bases lining up with TRBD2. J lost 4 bases, V lost 3 bases, and 14 bases had no gene match. Germline CDR1 is KGHSH and CDR2 is LQKENI. CDR3 length equals 19 residues. The DNA of the CDR3 is TGTGCCAGCTCACCTCCTCTAGCGGGAGGGACAATTGCCTCAGATACGCAGTATTTT. This gives the protein CASSPPLAGGTIASDTQYF.

This clonotype was seen repeatedly, ten times or more. The rearrangement uses TRBV20-1 and TRBJ2-7; maybe TRBD2 (6 bases). The CDR3 extends over 14 amino acids. Deletions cut 3 bases from V and 6 bases from J, with 18 bases between. Germline V gene data show CDR1 as DFQATT and CDR2 as SNEGSKA (reference sequence). CDR3 in amino acids: CSASFGTPVGEQYF. The CDR3 DNA follows: TGCAGTGCTAGCTTCGGGACTCCTGTTGGCGAGCAGTACTTC.

Ten or more counts support this clonotype. The chain's CDR3 is CAISENPSSYNSPLHF. The DNA of the CDR3 is TGTGCCATCAGTGAAAACCCTAGCTCCTATAATTCACCCCTCCACTTT. This chain links TRBV10-3 with TRBJ1-6; D not certain. There are 16 residues in the CDR3. Per the germline V gene, CDR1 is ENHRY and CDR2 is SYGVKD. V lost 3 bases, J lost 0 bases, and 9 bases lay in between.

This clonotype was seen more than once but under ten times. The CDR3 DNA follows: TGTGCCAGCAGCTTAGGTGGGGCAGGAGAAGCTTTCTTT. This sequence encodes CASSLGGAGEAFF. The V call is TRBV11-3, the J call TRBJ1-1; D possibly corresponds to TRBD1 (5 bases). CDR1 and CDR2 (germline): SGHNT, YENEEA. The germline V and J ends were trimmed by 1 base and 8 bases, with 11 bases remaining between them. This CDR3 has 13 amino acids.

J is TRBJ1-1 and V is TRBV6-5, with no clear D. The CDR3 length is 15 residues. In germline, CDR1 is MNHEY, CDR2 SVGAGI. V dropped 4 bases and J dropped 7 bases, with 19 bases sitting between them. This chain's CDR3 is CASSSGATSGNEAFF. CDR3 DNA: TGTGCCAGCAGTTCGGGCGCGACTTCGGGGAATGAAGCTTTCTTT.

This clonotype has a count of ten or more. The CDR3: CASSVPGTPTGELFF. The CDR3 DNA reads as TGTGCCAGCAGCGTTCCCGGGACGCCGACCGGGGAGCTGTTTTTT. The V call is TRBV7-9, the J call TRBJ2-2; either TRBD1 or TRBD2 may supply D (5 bases each). The CDR3 length is 15 residues. Germline loops: CDR1 SEHNR, CDR2 FQNEAQ (reference sequence). Trimming cost V 5 bases and J 5 bases, with 15 bases left between them. Full variable domain (outside the CDR3, taken from reference TRBV7-9 and TRBJ2-2): DTGVSQNPRHKITKRGQNVTFRCDPISEHNRLYWYRQTLGQGPEFLTYFQNEAQLEKSRLLSDRFSAERPKGSFSTLEIQRTEQGDSAMYLCASSVPGTPTGELFFGEGSRLTVL.

This clonotype was detected ten times or more. The J gene is TRBJ1-2, the V gene TRBV4-1; TRBD1 is a possible D gene (5 bases). This CDR3 comprises 16 residues. Looked up from germline, CDR1 is MGHRA and CDR2 is YSYEKL. Trimming left V 0 bases short and J 4 bases short, with 15 bases between. CDR3 DNA sequence: TGCGCCAGCAGCCAAGAGGGGCGGGACGGAGTCTATGGCTACACCTTC. Translation gives CASSQEGRDGVYGYTF.

This clonotype was seen ten or more times. J is TRBJ1-2 and V is TRBV20-1; unclear D gene. V lost 0 bases to trimming and J lost 3 bases, with 14 bases between them. The CDR3 loop spans 15 amino acids. The germline CDR1 and CDR2 sequences are DFQATT and SNEGSKA (reference sequence). CDR3 protein: CSARDGRNRHYGYTF. The CDR3 coding sequence is TGCAGTGCTAGAGATGGGCGAAACCGGCACTATGGCTACACCTTC.

The chain uses TRBV12-3 or TRBV12-4 and TRBJ1-1; D unclear. The CDR3 totals 13 residues. V lost 4 bases, J lost 4 bases, and 10 bases lay in between. CDR3 DNA: TGTGCCAGCAGTTCCCGGGAGGGCACTGAAGCTTTCTTT. Translated, it gives CASSSREGTEAFF.

This clonotype was seen a handful of times. V usage is TRBV2 and J usage is TRBJ2-2; possible D gene TRBD1, 5 bases. The CDR3 has 15 residues. Germline V gene lookup returns CDR1 SNHLY and CDR2 FYNNEI. Trimming removed 7 bases at V and 4 bases at J, with 16 bases between. As DNA, the CDR3 is TGTGCCAGCAAGGGGCGAATCTATGGCACCGGGGAGCTGTTTTTT. Its protein product is CASKGRIYGTGELFF.

This clonotype was seen repeatedly, ten times or more. The chain joins TRBV20-1 to TRBJ2-3; D not resolved. Germline-derived CDR1 and CDR2 are DFQATT and SNEGSKA (reference sequence). The CDR3 consists of 16 residues. The V and J ends lost 3 bases and 2 bases respectively, with 18 bases between them. DNA of the CDR3: TGCAGTGCTAGCTCGTTTCTCGTCGAGTCCACAGATACGCAGTATTTT. This codes for CSASSFLVESTDTQYF.

This clonotype was counted a few times. The chain has TRBV30 and TRBJ1-2; 7 nucleotides align to TRBD1. This CDR3 is built from 15 residues. The V gene end was trimmed by 0 bases and the J gene end by 7 bases; junction bases not matched to a gene: 11. Germline V gene sequence: CDR1 GTSNPN, CDR2 SVGIG (reference sequence). The CDR3 bases are TGTGCCTGGAGTGTTGGTGAGGGGGCTCGGGGTGGCTACACCTTC. It yields the protein CAWSVGEGARGGYTF.

This clonotype was seen ten or more times. V gene TRBV7-8 combines with J gene TRBJ2-5, with D possibly matching TRBD1 (7 bases). The CDR3 has 13 amino acids. Germline CDR1 is SGHVS and CDR2 is FQNEAQ. The V end lost 5 bases, the J end lost 2 bases, and 9 bases lay between the germline ends. DNA for the CDR3: TGTGCCAGCAGCGCGGGACAGCAAGAGACCCAGTACTTC. This gives the protein CASSAGQQETQYF.